This record covers a single TCR beta chain. Its cognate antigen is unknown. The authors used template switching to add a universal primer site and gave cDNA unique molecular identifiers. TCRdb re-called the 5' RACE reads through MiXCR, storing one row per CDR3 protein. The table has about 340,000 distinct CDR3 sequences, 12% seen once; the top ten hold 7.2%. This entry belongs to a study of identical twins. Overall study results and limits: Out-of-frame TCR alpha sharing observed in monozygotic twins exceeded model estimates.

In addition, the sample was reused for a study of yellow fever vaccine responses in identical twins.

This TCR derives from a woman aged 18-29 years in good health. Sequencing used CD8+ T cells sorted from blood.

CDR3 sequence: CASSPQRLTQYF. CDR3 sequence (DNA): TGTGCCAGCAGCCCACAACGGCTTACCCAGTACTTC. The chain couples TRBV12-3 or TRBV12-4 to TRBJ2-5; no definite D call. Trimming cost V 6 bases and J 8 bases, with 13 bases left between them. This CDR3 is built from 12 residues.